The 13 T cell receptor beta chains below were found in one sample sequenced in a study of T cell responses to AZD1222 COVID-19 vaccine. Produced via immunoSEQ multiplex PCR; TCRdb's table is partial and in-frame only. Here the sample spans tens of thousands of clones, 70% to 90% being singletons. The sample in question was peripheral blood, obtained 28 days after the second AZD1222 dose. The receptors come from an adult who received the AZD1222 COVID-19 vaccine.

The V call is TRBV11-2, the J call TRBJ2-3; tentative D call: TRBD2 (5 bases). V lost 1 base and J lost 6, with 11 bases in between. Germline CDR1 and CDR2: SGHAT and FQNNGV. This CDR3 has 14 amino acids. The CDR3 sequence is CASSLGTRADTQYF. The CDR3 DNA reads TGTGCCAGCAGCTTAGGCACTAGAGCCGATACGCAGTATTTT.

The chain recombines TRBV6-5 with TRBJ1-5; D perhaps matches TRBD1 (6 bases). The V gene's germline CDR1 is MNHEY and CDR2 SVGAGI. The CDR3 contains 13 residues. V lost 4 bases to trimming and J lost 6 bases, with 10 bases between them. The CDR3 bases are TGTGCCAGCAGTTCACAGGGAATTCAGCCCCAGCATTTT. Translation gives CASSSQGIQPQHF.

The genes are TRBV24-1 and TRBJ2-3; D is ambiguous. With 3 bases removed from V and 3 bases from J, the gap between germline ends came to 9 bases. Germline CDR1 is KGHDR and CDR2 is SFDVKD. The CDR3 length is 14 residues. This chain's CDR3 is CATSDPTATDTQYF. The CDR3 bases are TGTGCCACCAGTGATCCTACAGCGACAGATACGCAGTATTTT.

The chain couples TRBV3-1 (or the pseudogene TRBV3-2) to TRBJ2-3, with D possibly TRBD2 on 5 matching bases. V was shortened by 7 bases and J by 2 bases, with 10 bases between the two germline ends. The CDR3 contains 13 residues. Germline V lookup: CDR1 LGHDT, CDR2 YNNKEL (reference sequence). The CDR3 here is CASTQRNTDTQYF. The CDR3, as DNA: TGTGCCAGCACTCAGCGGAACACAGATACGCAGTATTTT.

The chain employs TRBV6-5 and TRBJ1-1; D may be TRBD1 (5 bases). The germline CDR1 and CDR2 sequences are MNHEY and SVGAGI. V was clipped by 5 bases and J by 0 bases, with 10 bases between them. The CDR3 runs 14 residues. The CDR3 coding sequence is TGTGCCAGCAGTCGACAGCTGATGAACACTGAAGCTTTCTTT. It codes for CASSRQLMNTEAFF.

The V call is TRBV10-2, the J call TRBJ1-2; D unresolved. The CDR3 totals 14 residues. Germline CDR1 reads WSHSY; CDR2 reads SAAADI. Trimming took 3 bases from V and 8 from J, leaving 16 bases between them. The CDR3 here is CASSDGFFIGGYTF. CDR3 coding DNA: TGCGCCAGCAGTGATGGCTTTTTTATCGGGGGCTACACCTTC.

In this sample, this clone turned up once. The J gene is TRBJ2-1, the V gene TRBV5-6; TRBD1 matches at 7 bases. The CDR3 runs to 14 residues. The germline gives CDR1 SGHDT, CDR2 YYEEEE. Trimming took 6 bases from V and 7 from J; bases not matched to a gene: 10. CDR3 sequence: CASILKGGWNEQFF. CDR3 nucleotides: TGTGCCAGCATCCTGAAAGGGGGCTGGAATGAGCAGTTCTTC.

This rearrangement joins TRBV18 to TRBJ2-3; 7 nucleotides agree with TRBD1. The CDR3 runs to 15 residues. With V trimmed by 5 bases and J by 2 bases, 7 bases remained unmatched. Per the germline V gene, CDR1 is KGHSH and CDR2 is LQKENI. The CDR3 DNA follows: TGTGCCAGCTCATCCACAGGGGTTCTCACAGATACGCAGTATTTT. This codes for CASSSTGVLTDTQYF.

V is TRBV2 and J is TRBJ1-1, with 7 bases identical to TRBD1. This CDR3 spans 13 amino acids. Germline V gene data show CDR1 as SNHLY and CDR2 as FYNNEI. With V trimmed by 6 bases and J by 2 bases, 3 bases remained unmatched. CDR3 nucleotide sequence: TGTGCCAGCAGGGGACAGCTAAACACTGAAGCTTTCTTT. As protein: CASRGQLNTEAFF.

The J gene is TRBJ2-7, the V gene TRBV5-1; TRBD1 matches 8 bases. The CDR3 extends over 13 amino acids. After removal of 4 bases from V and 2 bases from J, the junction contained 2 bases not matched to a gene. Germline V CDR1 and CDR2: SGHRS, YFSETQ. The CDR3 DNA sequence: TGCGCCAGCAGCCAGGGGGCGGCCTACGAGCAGTACTTC. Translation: CASSQGAAYEQYF. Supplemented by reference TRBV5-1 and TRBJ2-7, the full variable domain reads KAGVTQTPRYLIKTRGQQVTLSCSPISGHRSVSWYQQTPGQGLQFLFEYFSETQRNKGNFPGRFSGRQFSNSRSEMNVSTLELGDSALYLCASSQGAAYEQYFGPGTRLTVT.

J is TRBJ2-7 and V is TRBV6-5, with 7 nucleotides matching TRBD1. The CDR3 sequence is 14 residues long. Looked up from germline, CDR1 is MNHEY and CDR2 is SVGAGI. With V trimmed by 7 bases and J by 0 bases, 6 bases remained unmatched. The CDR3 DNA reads TGTGCCAGCACCGGACAGGTGAACTCCTACGAGCAGTACTTC. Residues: CASTGQVNSYEQYF.

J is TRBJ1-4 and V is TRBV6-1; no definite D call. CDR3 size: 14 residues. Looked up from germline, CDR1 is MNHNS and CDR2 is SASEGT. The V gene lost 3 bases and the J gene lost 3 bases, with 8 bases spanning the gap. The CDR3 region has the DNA TGTGCCAGCAGTGAGCCGCCAGCTAATGAAAAACTGTTTTTT. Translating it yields CASSEPPANEKLFF.

The CDR3 coding sequence is TGTGCCAGCAGACAACTCAGCACAGATACGCAGTATTTT. It encodes CASRQLSTDTQYF. This chain joins TRBV27 and TRBJ2-3; unclear D gene. Per germline, CDR1 MNHEY and CDR2 SMNVEV (reference sequence). V was pared by 6 bases and J by 0 bases, with 7 bases between. The CDR3 consists of 13 residues.